The 9 T cell receptor beta chains below were found in one sample sequenced in a study of blood T cell repertoires in COVID-19 (dated by TCRdb to about 2020). Library creation used the immunoSEQ multiplex PCR assay. Not all clones reach the TCRdb copy of this immuneACCESS table, which keeps in-frame sequences only. Checked studies attribute under half of the gap to unresolved V genes and leave the rest unexplained. Counted in this sample were approximately 330,000 clones; 87% of them appeared once. In total, the top ten clones hold approximately 9.9% of the sample. The sample taken for sequencing was peripheral blood. The origin of the receptors is a young man with COVID-19, enrolled during active disease.

The chain couples TRBV6-5 to TRBJ1-2, with 8 bases lining up with TRBD1. The germline CDR1 and CDR2 sequences are MNHEY and SVGAGI. With 4 bases clipped from V and 8 bases from J, the junction kept 12 bases outside the gene matches. The CDR3 covers 15 residues. The CDR3 DNA sequence: TGTGCCAGCAGTTCCGGGACAGGTAGAAAGTGGGGCTACACCTTC. Translation: CASSSGTGRKWGYTF.

V usage is TRBV28 and J usage is TRBJ2-5, with D possibly TRBD1 on 6 matching bases. This CDR3 spans 13 amino acids. Germline CDR1 reads MDHEN; CDR2 reads SYDVKM. The V gene lost 1 base and the J gene lost 7 bases, with 10 bases spanning the gap. The CDR3 region is CASSLSGVGTQYF. The CDR3 nucleotides are TGTGCCAGCAGTTTATCAGGGGTCGGGACCCAGTACTTC.

V and J are TRBV7-9 and TRBJ1-3; 7 bases align to TRBD1. The CDR3 totals 16 residues. CDR1 is SEHNR, CDR2 FQNEAQ, per germline (reference sequence). With V trimmed by 5 bases and J by 4 bases, 11 bases remained unmatched. The CDR3 DNA sequence: TGTGCCAGCAGCCCGACAGGGCCACTGTGGGGAAACACCATATATTTT. Amino acid sequence: CASSPTGPLWGNTIYF.

The rearrangement uses TRBV7-2 and TRBJ2-7; D remains ambiguous. The V end lost 1 base, the J end lost 4 bases, and 14 bases lay between the germline ends. The CDR3 is 15 residues long. Germline values: CDR1 SGHTA, CDR2 FQGNSA. The CDR3 DNA reads as TGTGCCAGCAGCTTAGGGCCGAATATTAATTACGAGCAGTACTTC. Encoded protein: CASSLGPNINYEQYF.

V and J are TRBV5-1 and TRBJ1-2, with a tentative D call TRBD1 (6 bases). This CDR3 contains 16 residues. V dropped 4 bases and J dropped 1 base, with 17 bases sitting between them. CDR1 is SGHRS, CDR2 YFSETQ, per germline. CDR3 DNA: TGCGCCAGCAGCCCCCCGGGACAAAATGTTAACTATGGCTACACCTTC. Protein: CASSPPGQNVNYGYTF.

The gene calls are TRBV10-3 and TRBJ2-3; 10 bases map to TRBD2. With 11 bases clipped from V and 1 base from J, the junction kept 9 bases outside the gene matches. CDR3 length: 15 residues. CDR1 ENHRY and CDR2 SYGVKD come from the germline V gene. The CDR3 region has the DNA TGTGCCGTAAGCGGGAGGGCCGTGGGCACAGATACGCAGTATTTT. Protein sequence: CAVSGRAVGTDTQYF.

This clone is a singleton in its sample. V is TRBV7-9 and J is TRBJ1-1; 10 bases match TRBD1. There are 16 residues in the CDR3. The J segment lost 8 bases and the V segment lost 5 bases, leaving 14 bases of the junction unmatched. The V gene's germline CDR1 is SEHNR and CDR2 FQNEAQ (reference sequence). For the CDR3, the DNA is TGTGCCAGCAGCATCAGGACAGGGGGTATAGACGAGGAAGCTTTCTTT. This translates into CASSIRTGGIDEEAFF.

The chain uses TRBV12-3 or TRBV12-4 and TRBJ2-3; D ambiguous. The V end lost 6 bases, the J end lost 3 bases, and 4 bases lay between the germline ends. The CDR3 has 11 residues. CDR3 amino acids: CASRITDTQYF. The CDR3 nucleotides read TGTGCCAGCAGAATAACAGATACGCAGTATTTT.

This clone was recorded a few times. The chain has TRBV9 and TRBJ2-2, with 10 bases lining up with TRBD2. The trim removed 4 bases at V and 2 bases at J, leaving 5 bases unmatched. CDR1 is SGDLS, CDR2 YYNGEE, per germline. The CDR3 length is 16 residues. CDR3 region: CASSPTSGANTGELFF. DNA of the CDR3: TGTGCCAGCAGCCCTACTAGCGGGGCTAACACCGGGGAGCTGTTTTTT.